Given below is one T cell receptor (beta chain) in context. What it binds is not known. This sample is part of a study of T cells in narcolepsy. Findings of the study overall: Reportedly, autoreactive clonotypes were serially detected in patients' blood but not controls'. Comparing one patient's CSF and blood CD4+ clonotypes highlighted HCRT- and TRIB2-specific autoreactive clonotypes. Autoreactive clone sequences were missing from some blood memory CD4+ repertoires.

Germline CDR1 and CDR2: SNHLY and FYNNEI. The CDR3 loop spans 16 amino acids. Trimming pared 6 bases from V and 1 base from J, leaving 18 bases between. Here immunoSEQ multiplex PCR was the method, and the copy in TCRdb shows in-frame clones only, minus some. Of about 32,000 clones in the sample, roughly 80% are singletons; the top ten hold about 4%. The source is a human donor in good health. The sample taken for sequencing was memory (CD45RA-) CD4+ T cells from blood. The chain joins TRBV2 to TRBJ2-5; D might be TRBD1 (5 bases). DNA for the CDR3: TGTGCCAGCAGAGCTACAGGCGGTGGTACCCAAGAGACCCAGTACTTC. It yields the protein CASRATGGGTQETQYF.